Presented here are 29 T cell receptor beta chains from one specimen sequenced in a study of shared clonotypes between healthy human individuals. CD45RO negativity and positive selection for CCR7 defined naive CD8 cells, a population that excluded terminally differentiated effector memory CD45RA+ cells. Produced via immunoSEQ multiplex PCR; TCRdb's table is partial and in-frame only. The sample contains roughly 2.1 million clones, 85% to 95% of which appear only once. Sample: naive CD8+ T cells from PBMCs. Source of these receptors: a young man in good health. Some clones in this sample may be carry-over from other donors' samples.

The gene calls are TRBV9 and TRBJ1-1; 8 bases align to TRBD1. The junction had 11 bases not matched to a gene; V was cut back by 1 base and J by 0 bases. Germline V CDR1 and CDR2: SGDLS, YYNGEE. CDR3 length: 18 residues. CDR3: CASSVSNRGNGMNTEAFF. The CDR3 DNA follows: TGTGCCAGCAGCGTAAGTAACAGGGGGAACGGGATGAACACTGAAGCTTTCTTT.

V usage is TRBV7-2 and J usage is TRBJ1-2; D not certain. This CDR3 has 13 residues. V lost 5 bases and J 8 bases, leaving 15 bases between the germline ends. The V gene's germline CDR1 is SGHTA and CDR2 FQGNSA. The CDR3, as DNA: TGTGCCAGCAGCAGACCCCAGGACCGGGGCTACACCTTC. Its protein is CASSRPQDRGYTF.

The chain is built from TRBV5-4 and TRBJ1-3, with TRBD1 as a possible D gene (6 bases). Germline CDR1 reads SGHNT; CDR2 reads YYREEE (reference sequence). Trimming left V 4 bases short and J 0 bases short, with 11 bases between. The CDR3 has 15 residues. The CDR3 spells CASSVGTLSGNTIYF. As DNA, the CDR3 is TGTGCCAGCAGCGTAGGGACACTCTCTGGAAACACCATATATTTT.

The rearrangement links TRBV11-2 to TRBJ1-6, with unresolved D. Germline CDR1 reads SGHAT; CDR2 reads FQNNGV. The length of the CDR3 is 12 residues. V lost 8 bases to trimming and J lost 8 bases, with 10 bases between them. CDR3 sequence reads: CASSGFDSPLHF. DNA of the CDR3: TGTGCCAGCTCGGGGTTCGATTCACCCCTCCACTTT.

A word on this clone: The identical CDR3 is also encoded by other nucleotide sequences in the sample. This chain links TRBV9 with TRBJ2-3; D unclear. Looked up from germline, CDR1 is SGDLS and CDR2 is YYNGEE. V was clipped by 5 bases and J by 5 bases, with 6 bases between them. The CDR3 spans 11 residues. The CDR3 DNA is TGTGCCAGCAGTCCTGGAGATACGCAGTATTTT. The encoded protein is CASSPGDTQYF.

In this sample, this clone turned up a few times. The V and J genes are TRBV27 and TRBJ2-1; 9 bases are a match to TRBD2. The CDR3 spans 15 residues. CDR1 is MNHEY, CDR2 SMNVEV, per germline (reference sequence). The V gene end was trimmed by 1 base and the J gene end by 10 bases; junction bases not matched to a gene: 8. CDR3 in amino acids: CASSLFGTSPGEQFF. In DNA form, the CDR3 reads TGTGCCAGCAGTTTATTTGGGACTAGCCCCGGAGAGCAGTTCTTC.

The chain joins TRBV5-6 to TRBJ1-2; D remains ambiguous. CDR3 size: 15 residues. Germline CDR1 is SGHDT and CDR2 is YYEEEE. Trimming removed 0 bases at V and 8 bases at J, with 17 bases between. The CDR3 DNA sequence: TGTGCCAGCAGCTTGGGGCCAGAACCTCCCCTGGGCTACACCTTC. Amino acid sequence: CASSLGPEPPLGYTF.

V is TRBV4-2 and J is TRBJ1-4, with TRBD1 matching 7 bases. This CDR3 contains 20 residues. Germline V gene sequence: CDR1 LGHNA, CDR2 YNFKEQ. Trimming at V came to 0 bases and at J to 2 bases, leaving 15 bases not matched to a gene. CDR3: CASSQDEVLWGGGTNEKLFF. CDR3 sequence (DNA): TGTGCCAGCAGCCAAGATGAGGTTCTTTGGGGAGGGGGCACTAATGAAAAACTGTTTTTT.

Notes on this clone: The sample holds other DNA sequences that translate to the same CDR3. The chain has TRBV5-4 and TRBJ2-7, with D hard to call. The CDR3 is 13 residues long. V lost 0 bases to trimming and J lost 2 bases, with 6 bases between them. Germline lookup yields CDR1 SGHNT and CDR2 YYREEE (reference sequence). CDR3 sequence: CASSLDRTYEQYF. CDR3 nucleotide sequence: TGTGCCAGCAGCTTGGACAGAACCTACGAGCAGTACTTC. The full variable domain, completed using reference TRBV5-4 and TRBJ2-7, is ETGVTQSPTHLIKTRGQQVTLRCSSQSGHNTVSWYQQALGQGPQFIFQYYREEENGRGNFPPRFSGLQFPNYSSELNVNALELDDSALYLCASSLDRTYEQYFGPGTRLTVT.

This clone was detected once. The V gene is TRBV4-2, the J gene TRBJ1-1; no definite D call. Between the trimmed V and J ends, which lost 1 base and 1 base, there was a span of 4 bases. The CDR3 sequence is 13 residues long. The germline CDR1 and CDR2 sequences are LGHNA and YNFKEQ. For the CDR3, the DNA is TGTGCCAGCAGCCAAGGCAGGAACACTGAAGCTTTCTTT. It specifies CASSQGRNTEAFF.

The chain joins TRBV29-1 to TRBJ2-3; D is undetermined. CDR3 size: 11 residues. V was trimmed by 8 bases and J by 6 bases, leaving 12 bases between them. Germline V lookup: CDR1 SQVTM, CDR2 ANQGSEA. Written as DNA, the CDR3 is TGCAGCTCGCTTTTACTGGATACGCAGTATTTT. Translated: CSSLLLDTQYF.

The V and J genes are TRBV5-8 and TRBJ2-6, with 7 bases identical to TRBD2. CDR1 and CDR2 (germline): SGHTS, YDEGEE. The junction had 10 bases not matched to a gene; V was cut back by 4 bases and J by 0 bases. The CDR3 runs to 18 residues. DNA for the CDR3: TGTGCCAGCAGCCGGGGGGAGGATTACTACTCTGGGGCCAACGTCCTGACTTTC. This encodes CASSRGEDYYSGANVLTF.

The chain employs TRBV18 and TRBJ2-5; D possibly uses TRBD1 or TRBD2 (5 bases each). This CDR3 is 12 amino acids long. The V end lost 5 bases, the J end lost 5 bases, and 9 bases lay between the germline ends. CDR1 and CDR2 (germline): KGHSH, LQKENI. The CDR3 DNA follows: TGTGCCAGCTCATCGGGACCGGAGACCCAGTACTTC. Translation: CASSSGPETQYF.

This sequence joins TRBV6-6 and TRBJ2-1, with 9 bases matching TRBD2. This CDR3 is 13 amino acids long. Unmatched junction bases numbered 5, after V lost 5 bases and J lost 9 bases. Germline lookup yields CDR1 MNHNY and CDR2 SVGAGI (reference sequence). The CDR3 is CASSVGTSCEQFF. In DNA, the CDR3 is TGTGCCAGCAGTGTTGGGACTAGCTGTGAGCAGTTCTTC.

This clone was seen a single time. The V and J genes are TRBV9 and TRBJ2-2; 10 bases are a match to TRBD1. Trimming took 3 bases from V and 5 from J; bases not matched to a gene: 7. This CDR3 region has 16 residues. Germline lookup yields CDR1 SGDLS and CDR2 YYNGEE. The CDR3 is CASSAPRDRGTGELFF. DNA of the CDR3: TGTGCCAGCAGCGCACCCCGGGACAGGGGAACCGGGGAGCTGTTTTTT.

The CDR3 DNA follows: TGTGCCAGCAGCCTCTTAGGGTCACAATGGGAGCAGTTCTTC. Protein: CASSLLGSQWEQFF. V is TRBV7-6 and J is TRBJ2-1, with D hard to call. V lost 5 bases and J lost 10, with 18 bases in between. The CDR3 totals 14 residues. Germline V lookup: CDR1 SGHVS, CDR2 FNYEAQ.

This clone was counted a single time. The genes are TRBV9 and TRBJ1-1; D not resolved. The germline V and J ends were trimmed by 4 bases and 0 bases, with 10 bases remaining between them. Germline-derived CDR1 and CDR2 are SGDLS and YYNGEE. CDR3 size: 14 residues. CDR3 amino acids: CASSPQHLNTEAFF. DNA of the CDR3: TGTGCCAGCAGCCCCCAACATCTGAACACTGAAGCTTTCTTT.

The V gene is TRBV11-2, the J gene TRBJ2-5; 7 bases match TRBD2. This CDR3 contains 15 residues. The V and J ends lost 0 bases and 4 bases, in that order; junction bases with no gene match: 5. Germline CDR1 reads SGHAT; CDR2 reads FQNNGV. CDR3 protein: CASSLETSTAETQYF. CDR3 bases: TGTGCCAGCAGCTTAGAGACTAGCACGGCAGAGACCCAGTACTTC.

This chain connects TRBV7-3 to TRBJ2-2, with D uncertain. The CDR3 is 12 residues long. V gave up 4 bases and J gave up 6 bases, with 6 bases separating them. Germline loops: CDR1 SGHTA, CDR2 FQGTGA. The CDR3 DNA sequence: TGTGCCAGCAGCTCCCGCCCCGGGGAGCTGTTTTTT. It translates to CASSSRPGELFF.

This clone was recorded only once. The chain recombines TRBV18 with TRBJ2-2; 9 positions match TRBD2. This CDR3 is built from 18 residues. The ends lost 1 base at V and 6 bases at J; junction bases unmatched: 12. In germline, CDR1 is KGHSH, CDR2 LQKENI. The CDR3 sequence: CASSPLKIAGAGPGELFF. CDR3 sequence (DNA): TGTGCCAGCTCACCACTGAAAATAGCGGGAGCTGGACCCGGGGAGCTGTTTTTT.

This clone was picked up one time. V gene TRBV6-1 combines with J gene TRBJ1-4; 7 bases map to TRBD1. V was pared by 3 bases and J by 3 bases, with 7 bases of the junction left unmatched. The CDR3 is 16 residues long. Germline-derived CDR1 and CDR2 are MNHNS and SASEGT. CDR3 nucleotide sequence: TGTGCCAGCAGTGACCCAAACAGGGGACCTAATGAAAAACTGTTTTTT. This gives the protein CASSDPNRGPNEKLFF.

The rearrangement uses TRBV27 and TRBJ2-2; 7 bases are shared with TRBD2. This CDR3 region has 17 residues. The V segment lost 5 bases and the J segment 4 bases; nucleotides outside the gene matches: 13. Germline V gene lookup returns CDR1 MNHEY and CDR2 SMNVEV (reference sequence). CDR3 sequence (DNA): TGTGCCAGCAGTCCACCTCTCGGACTAGAGGGCACCGGGGAGCTGTTTTTT. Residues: CASSPPLGLEGTGELFF.

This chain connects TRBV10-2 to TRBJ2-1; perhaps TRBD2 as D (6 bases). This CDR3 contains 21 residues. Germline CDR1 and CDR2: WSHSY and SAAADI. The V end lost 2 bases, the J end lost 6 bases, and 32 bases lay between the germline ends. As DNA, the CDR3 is TGCGCCAGCAGTGAGGTGGGTAGCGGAGGGTATACCGAGAGTCCCCTCAATGAGCAGTTCTTC. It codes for CASSEVGSGGYTESPLNEQFF.

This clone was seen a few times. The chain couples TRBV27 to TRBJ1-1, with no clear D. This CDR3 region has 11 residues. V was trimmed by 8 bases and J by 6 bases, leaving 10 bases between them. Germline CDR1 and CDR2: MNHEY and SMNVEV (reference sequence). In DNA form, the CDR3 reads TGTGCCAGCGTAAGTTGGGCTGAAGCTTTCTTT. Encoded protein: CASVSWAEAFF.

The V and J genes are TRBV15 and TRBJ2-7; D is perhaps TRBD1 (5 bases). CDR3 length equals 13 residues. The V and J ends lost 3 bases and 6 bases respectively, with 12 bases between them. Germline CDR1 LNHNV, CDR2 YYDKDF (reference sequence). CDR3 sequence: CATSSLRGSEQYF. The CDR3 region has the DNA TGTGCCACCAGCAGCTTAAGGGGTAGCGAGCAGTACTTC. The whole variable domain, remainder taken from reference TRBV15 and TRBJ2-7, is DAMVIQNPRYQVTQFGKPVTLSCSQTLNHNVMYWYQQKSSQAPKLLFHYYDKDFNNEADTPDNFQSRRPNTSFCFLDIRSPGLGDTAMYLCATSSLRGSEQYFGPGTRLTVT.

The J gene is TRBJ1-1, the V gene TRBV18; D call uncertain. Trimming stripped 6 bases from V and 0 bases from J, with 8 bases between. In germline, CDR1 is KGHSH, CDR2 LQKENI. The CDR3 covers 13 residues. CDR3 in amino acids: CASSEVVNTEAFF. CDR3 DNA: TGTGCCAGCTCGGAGGTCGTGAACACTGAAGCTTTCTTT.

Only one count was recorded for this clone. In DNA, the CDR3 is TGCGCCAGCAGTCACCCGGGACTAGCTGAGCGCTCCTACGAGCAGTACTTC. This gives the protein CASSHPGLAERSYEQYF. The V gene is TRBV23-1, the J gene TRBJ2-7, with 9 bases aligning to TRBD2. TRBV23-1 is assigned to the ORF class and has an uncertain function. This CDR3 contains 17 residues. V was pared by 3 bases and J by 0 bases, with 9 bases of the junction left unmatched.

CDR3 amino acids: CASSVSGVLGTGELFF. The CDR3 region has the DNA TGTGCCAGCAGCGTATCTGGGGTTTTAGGAACCGGGGAGCTGTTTTTT. This sequence joins TRBV9 and TRBJ2-2; D call uncertain. CDR1 and CDR2 from the germline V gene are SGDLS and YYNGEE. This CDR3 is 16 amino acids long. The ends were cut back, 1 base at V and 5 bases at J, with 15 bases in the middle.

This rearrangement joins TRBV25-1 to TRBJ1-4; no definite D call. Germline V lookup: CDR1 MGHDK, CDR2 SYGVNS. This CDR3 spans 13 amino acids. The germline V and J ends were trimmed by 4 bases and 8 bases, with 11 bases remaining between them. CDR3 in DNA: TGTGCCAGCAGTGTCGACCCGAGGGAAAAACTGTTTTTT. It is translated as CASSVDPREKLFF.